The rows below give T cell receptor beta chains drawn from one sample of a study of cytomegalovirus exposure and HLA in healthy donors. The protocol was immunoSEQ multiplex PCR, while the TCRdb copy is restricted to in-frame clones and leaves out a portion. The table shows around 300,000 clones, with approximately 86% occurring only once. Sample: PBMCs. These receptors originate from a woman between 18 and 29 years old in good health and CMV-seronegative. The CDR3 runs from the conserved cysteine through the conserved F or W. Each record gives: J gene, D gene, V gene, CDR3 DNA, CDR3 protein. The D gene is left open where the match is weak.

TRBJ2-3 . TRBV16 TGTGCCAGCAGCCAAGGGTCCAGGGTGAGCACAGATACGCAGTATTTT CASSQGSRVSTDTQYF
TRBJ2-3 TRBD2 TRBV4-1 TGCGCCAGCAGCCAATTGGACATTCCCATAGCGGGAGGGCCTAGAGATACGCAGTATTTT CASSQLDIPIAGGPRDTQYF
TRBJ2-7 TRBD1 TRBV9 TGTGCCAGCAGCGGCACCTGGACAGGGGGCGTATCCGAGCAGTACTTC CASSGTWTGGVSEQYF
TRBJ2-1 TRBD1 TRBV18 TGTGCCAGCTCACCGGACAGGGACAATGAGCAGTTCTTC CASSPDRDNEQFF
TRBJ2-7 TRBD1 TRBV11-3 TGTGCCAGCAGCCCCCGGGACAGGATTAGGGAGCAGTACTTC CASSPRDRIREQYF
TRBJ1-5 . TRBV13 TGTGCCAGCAGCCGCCGGGAGGCGGGTTTTATTAGCAATCAGCCCCAGCATTTT CASSRREAGFISNQPQHF
TRBJ2-7 . TRBV28 TGTGCCAGCGTACAGGGGGGGGTAACCTACGAGCAGTACTTC CASVQGGVTYEQYF
TRBJ2-7 TRBD1 TRBV5-1 TGCGCCAGCAGCTTTCAGACAGGGTTTGACTACGAGCAGTACTTC CASSFQTGFDYEQYF
TRBJ2-3 . TRBV6-5 TGTGCCAGCAGTTACTCGTCTAGTTCGCGAACAGATACGCAGTATTTT CASSYSSSSRTDTQYF
TRBJ2-1 . TRBV25-1 TGTGCCAGCAGCGACCAGGGCGACGGTGAGCAGTTCTTC CASSDQGDGEQFF
TRBJ1-3 . TRBV30 TGTGCCTGGTTAGGCCTAGCGGGAAACACCATATATTTT CAWLGLAGNTIYF
TRBJ2-7 . TRBV13 TGTGCCAGCAGCCCAACTAGGGACAACTCCTACGAGCAGTACTTC CASSPTRDNSYEQYF
TRBJ2-7 TRBD1 TRBV7-9 TGTGCCAGCAGCTTACGAAGATTTGGGGACAGTTCCTACGAGCAGTACTTC CASSLRRFGDSSYEQYF
TRBJ2-1 TRBD2 TRBV5-1 TGCGCCAGCAGCTCCCCAGCGGGACGATTAAGCTCCTACAATGAGCAGTTCTTC CASSSPAGRLSSYNEQFF